This T cell receptor (beta chain) was captured in a study of T cell responses to AZD1222 COVID-19 vaccine. Repertoires were generated with immunoSEQ multiplex PCR, while TCRdb's copy carries only in-frame clones and drops some. In the table there are fewer than 150,000 clones, about 90% of which are singletons. With respect to this clone: Other DNA sequences in the same sample also yield this CDR3.

CDR1 and CDR2 from the germline V gene are DFQATT and SNEGSKA (reference sequence). The CDR3 consists of 11 residues. V lost 5 bases to trimming and J lost 3 bases, with 8 bases between them. The receptor's source is an adult in good health. The rearrangement links TRBV20-1 to TRBJ2-7; the D is unclear. The sample here was peripheral blood, taken on day 0 of AZD1222 vaccination. CDR3 DNA: TGCAGTGCTCGCGTAGTCTACGAGCAGTACTTC. Translated, it gives CSARVVYEQYF.